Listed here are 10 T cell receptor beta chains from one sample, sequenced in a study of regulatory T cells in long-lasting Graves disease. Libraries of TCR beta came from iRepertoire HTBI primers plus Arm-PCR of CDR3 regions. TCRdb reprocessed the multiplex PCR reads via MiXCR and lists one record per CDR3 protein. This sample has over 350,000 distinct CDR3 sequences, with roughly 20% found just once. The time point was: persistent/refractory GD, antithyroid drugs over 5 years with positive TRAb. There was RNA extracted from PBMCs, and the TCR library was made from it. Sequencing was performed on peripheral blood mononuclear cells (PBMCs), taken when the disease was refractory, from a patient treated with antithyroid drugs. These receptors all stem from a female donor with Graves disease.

The CDR3 loop reads CASSILDWKETQYF. The DNA of the CDR3 is TGTGCCAGCAGCATACTTGACTGGAAAGAGACCCAGTACTTC. V gene TRBV5-6 combines with J gene TRBJ2-5; D ambiguous. The CDR3 runs to 14 residues. Germline V gives CDR1 SGHDT, CDR2 YYEEEE. The V end lost 4 bases, the J end lost 3 bases, and 13 bases lay between the germline ends.

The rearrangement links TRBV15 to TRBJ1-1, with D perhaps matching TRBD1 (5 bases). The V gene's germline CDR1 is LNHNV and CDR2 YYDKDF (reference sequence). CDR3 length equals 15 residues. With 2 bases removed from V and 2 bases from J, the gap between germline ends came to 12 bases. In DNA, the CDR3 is TGTGCCACCAGCAGATTTGGGACGGATAACACTGAAGCTTTCTTT. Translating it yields CATSRFGTDNTEAFF.

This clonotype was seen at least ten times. CDR3 bases: TGTGCCAGCAGCGGGAGGGCCAACGTCCTGACTTTC. It is translated as CASSGRANVLTF. The rearrangement joins TRBV7-6 to TRBJ2-6; D ambiguous. The CDR3 sequence is 12 residues long. Per the germline V gene, CDR1 is SGHVS and CDR2 is FNYEAQ. The V end was cut by 5 bases, the J end by 5 bases, with 4 bases between.

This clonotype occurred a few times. This CDR3 is CASTRDRGESSPLHF. CDR3 coding DNA: TGTGCCAGCACCAGAGACAGGGGAGAAAGTTCACCCCTCCACTTT. The J gene is TRBJ1-6, the V gene TRBV6-1, with 8 positions matching TRBD1. Trimming cost V 7 bases and J 9 bases; bases outside gene matches: 11. Germline-derived CDR1 and CDR2 are MNHNS and SASEGT. CDR3 length: 15 amino acids.

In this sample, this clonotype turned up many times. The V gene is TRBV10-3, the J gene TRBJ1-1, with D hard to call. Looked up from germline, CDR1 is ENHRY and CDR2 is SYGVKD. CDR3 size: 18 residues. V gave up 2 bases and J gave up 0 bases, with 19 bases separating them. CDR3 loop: CAISEIEGWSRMNTEAFF. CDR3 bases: TGTGCCATCAGTGAGATAGAAGGGTGGTCAAGAATGAACACTGAAGCTTTCTTT.

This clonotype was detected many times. The DNA for the CDR3 is TGTGCCTGGGCGACAGGGTGGGAGACCCAGTACTTC. Translated: CAWATGWETQYF. The rearrangement joins TRBV30 to TRBJ2-5; 7 nucleotides line up with TRBD1. Germline trimming cut 5 bases from V and 5 bases from J; bases unmatched to any gene: 5. CDR3 length: 12 amino acids. Germline-derived CDR1 and CDR2 are GTSNPN and SVGIG (reference sequence).

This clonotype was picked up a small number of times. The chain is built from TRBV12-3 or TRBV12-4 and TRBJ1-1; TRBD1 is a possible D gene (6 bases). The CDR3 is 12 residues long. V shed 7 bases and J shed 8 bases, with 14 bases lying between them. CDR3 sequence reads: CASIPGANEAFF. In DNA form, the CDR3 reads TGTGCCAGCATTCCAGGGGCTAACGAAGCTTTCTTT.

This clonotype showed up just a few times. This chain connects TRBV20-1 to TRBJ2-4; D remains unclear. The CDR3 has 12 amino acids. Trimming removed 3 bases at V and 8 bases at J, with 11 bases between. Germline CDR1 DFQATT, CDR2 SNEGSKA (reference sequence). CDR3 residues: CSASKAVDIQYF. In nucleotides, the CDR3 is TGCAGTGCTAGTAAGGCCGTGGACATTCAGTACTTC.

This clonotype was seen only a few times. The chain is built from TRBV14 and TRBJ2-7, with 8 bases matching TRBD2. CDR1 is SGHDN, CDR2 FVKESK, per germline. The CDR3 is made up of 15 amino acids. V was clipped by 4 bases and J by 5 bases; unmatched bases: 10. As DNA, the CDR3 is TGTGCCAGCAGCCGGATAACCGGGACTAGGGACGAGCAGTACTTC. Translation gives CASSRITGTRDEQYF.

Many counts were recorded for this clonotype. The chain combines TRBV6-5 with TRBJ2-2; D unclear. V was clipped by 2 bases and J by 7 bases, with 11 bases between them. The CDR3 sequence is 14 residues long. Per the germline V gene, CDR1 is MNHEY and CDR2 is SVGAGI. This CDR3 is CASSYPDRIGELFF. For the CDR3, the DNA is TGTGCCAGCAGTTACCCTGACCGGATCGGGGAGCTGTTTTTT.